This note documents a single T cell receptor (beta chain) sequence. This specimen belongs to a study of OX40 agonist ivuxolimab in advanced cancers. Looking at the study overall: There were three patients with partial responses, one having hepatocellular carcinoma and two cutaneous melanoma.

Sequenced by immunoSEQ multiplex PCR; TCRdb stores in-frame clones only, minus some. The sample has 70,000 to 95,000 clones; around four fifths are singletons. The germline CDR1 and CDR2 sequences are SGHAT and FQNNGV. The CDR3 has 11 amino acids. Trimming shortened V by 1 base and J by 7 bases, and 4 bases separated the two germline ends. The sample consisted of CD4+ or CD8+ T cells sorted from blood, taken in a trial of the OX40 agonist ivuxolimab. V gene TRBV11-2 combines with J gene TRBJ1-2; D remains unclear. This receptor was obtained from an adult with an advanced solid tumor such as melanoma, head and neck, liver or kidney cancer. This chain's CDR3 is CASSLGVGYTF. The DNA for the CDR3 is TGTGCCAGCAGCTTAGGTGTTGGCTACACCTTC.